The clone carrying this T cell receptor beta chain occurred a few times. This record belongs to a study of response to subunit inactivated influenza vaccine. MiXCR was run by TCRdb on the RT-PCR reads, yielding one entry per CDR3 protein. The sample has about 300,000 distinct CDR3 sequences; approximately 21% are singletons. This CDR3 spans 13 amino acids. Germline V lookup: CDR1 DFQATT, CDR2 SNEGSKA (reference sequence). The J segment lost 5 bases and the V segment lost 5 bases, leaving 7 bases of the junction unmatched. The V and J genes are TRBV20-1 and TRBJ1-1; TRBD1 aligns across 8 bases. The sequences come from PBMCs from blood, collected 21 months after vaccination. This TCR derives from a man between 50 and 69 years old who received an inactivated influenza vaccine. In DNA, the CDR3 is TGCAGTGCTCCGGGACAGGAGGCTACTGAAGCTTTCTTT. This codes for CSAPGQEATEAFF.